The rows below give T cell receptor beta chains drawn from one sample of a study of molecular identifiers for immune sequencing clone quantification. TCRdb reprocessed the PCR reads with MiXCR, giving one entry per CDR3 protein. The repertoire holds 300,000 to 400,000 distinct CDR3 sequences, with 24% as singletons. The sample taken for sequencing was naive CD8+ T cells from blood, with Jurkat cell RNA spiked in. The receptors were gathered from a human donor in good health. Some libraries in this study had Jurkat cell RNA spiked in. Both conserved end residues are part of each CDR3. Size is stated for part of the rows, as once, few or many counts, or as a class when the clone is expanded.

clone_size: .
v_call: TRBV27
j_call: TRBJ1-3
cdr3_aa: CARSLSGLAGNTIYF

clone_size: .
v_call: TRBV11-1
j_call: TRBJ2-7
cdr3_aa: CASSPTSGTYEQYF

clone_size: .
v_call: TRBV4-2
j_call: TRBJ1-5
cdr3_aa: CASSPQPGGSNQPQHF

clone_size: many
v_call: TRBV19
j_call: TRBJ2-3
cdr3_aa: CASSSLGTGVNDTQYF

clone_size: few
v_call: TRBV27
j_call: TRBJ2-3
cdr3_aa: CASSFLVADTQYF

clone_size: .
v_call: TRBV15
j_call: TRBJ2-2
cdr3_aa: CATSRVGHANTGELFF

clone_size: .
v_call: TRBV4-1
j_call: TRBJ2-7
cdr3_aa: CASSLGRDSSHEQYF

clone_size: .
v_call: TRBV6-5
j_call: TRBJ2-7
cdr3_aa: CASSPGTSYEQCF

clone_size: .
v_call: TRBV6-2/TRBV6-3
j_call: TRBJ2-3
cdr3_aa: CANTKRQGDFLDTQYF

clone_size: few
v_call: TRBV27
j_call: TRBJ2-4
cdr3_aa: CASSLYTGGWSKNIQYF

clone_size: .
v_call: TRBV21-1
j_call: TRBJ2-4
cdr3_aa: CASSNDPEALAKNIQYF

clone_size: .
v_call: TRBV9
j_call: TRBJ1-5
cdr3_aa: CASSKGAGNQPQHF

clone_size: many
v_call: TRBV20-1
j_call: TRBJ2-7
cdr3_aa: CSARDQGSEQYF

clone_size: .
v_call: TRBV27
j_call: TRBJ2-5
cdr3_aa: CASSLNQGSFQETQYF

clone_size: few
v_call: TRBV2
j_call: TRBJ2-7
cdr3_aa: CASSEAGVEQYF

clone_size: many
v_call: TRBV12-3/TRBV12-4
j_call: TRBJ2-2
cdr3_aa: CASSLIPRTTNTGELFF

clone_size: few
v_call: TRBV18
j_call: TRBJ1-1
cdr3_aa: CASSPPRPNTEAFF

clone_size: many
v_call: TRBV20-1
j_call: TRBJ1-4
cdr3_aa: CSARDRDAGDEKLFF

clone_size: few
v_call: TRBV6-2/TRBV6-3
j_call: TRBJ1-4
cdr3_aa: CASSSDRDGEKLFF

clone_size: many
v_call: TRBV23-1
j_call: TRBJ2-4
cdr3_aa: CASSQSTRAAKNIQYF

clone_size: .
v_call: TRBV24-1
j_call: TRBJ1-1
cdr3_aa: CATSDSWTGENTEAFF

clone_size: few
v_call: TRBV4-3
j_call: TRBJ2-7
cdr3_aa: CASSQGLYSYEQYF

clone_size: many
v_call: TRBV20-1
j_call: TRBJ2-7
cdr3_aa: CSAESGYEQYF

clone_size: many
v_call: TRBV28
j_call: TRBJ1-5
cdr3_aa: CASRLQGVTNQPQHF

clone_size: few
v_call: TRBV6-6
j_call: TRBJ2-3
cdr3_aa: CASSYSAGTTDTQYF

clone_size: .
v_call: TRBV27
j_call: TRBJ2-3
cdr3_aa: CASSSHFSGIQDTQYF

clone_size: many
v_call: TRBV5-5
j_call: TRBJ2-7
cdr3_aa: CASSLSGTDFYEQYF

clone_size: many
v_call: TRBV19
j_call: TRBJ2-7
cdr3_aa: CASSTSHGTAYEQYF

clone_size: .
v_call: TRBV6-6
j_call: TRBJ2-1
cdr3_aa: CASSFGGPYNEQFF

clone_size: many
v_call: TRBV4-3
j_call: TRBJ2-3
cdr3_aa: CASSQESSGYSSTDTQYF

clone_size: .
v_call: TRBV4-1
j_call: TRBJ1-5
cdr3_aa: CASSQDVGQTNNQPQHF

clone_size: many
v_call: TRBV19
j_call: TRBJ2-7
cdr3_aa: CASSTGVSYEQYF

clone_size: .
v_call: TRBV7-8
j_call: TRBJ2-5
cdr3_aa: CASSGVSSQETQYF

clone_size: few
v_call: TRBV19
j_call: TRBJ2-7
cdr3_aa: CASSIGLRDRTYEQYF

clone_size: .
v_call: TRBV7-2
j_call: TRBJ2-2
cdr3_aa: CASSFMDRVTGELFF

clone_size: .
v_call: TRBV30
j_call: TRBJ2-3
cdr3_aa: CAWSGLAGVGDTQYF

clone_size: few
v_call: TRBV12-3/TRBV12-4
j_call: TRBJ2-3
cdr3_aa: CASKPNLGQATDTQYF

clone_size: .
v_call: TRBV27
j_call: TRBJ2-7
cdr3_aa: CASSISAGTGRYEQYF

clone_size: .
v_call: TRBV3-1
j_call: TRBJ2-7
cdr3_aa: CASSQVGTGDYEQYF

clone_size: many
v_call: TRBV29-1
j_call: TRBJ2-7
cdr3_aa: CSVESGFSVEQYF

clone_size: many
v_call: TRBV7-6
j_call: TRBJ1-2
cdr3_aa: CASSLGQTGGDYTF

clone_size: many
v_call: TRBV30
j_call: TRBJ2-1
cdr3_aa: CAWSPGYNEQFF

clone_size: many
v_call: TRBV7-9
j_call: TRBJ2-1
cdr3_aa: CASTHVRDYNEQFF

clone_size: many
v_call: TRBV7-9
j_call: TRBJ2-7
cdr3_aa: CASSPTRTGMDYEQYF

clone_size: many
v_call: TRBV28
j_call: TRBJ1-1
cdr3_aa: CASRTQGHTEAFF

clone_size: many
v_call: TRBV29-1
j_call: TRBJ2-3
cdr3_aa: CSALGDTQYF

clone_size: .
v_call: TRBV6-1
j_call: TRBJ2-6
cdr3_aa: CASTWTVFGADVLTF

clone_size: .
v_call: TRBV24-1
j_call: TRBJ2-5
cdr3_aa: CATSDLTVSSGVETQYF

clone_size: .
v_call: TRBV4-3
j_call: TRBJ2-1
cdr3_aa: CASSHNNEQFF

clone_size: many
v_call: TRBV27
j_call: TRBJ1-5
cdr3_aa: CASSNRVPHQPQHF

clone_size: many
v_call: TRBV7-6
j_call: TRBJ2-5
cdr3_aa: CASSFTGVSETQYF

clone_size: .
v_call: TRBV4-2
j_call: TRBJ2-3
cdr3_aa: CASSQEAGFTDTQYF

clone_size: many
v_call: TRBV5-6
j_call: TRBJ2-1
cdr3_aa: CASSLPSYNEQFF

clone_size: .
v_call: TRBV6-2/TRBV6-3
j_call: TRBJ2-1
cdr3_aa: CASRTVEGSYHAQFF

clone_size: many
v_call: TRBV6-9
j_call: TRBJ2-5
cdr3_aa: CASSHNRGMYQETQYF